Listed below are T cell receptor beta chains from one sample, sequenced in a study of blood T cells in healthy people across ages. TCRdb reanalysed the 5' RACE reads using MiXCR and keeps one entry per CDR3 protein. The table includes about 1.5 million distinct CDR3 sequences, approximately 42% detected once. The source material was blood. The receptors were sampled from a woman aged 18 to 35 in good health. CDR3s include the opening cysteine and the closing phenylalanine or tryptophan. The order of the fields is V gene, clone size, J gene, D gene, CDR3 protein, CDR3 DNA. D genes are given only for firm matches. Where a row states a size, it is once, few, many or the class of an expanded clone; other rows omit it.

v_call: TRBV2; clone_size: NA; j_call: TRBJ2-5; d_call: NA; cdr3_aa: CASNLVEQETQYF; cdr3_nt: TGTGCCAGCAACCTTGTAGAACAAGAGACCCAGTACTTC
v_call: TRBV29-1; clone_size: NA; j_call: TRBJ2-3; d_call: NA; cdr3_aa: CSVEEQEQGVTDTQYF; cdr3_nt: TGCAGCGTTGAAGAGCAAGAGCAAGGGGTGACAGATACGCAGTATTTT
v_call: TRBV13; clone_size: few; j_call: TRBJ2-7; d_call: NA; cdr3_aa: CASSLAGVEYEQYF; cdr3_nt: TGTGCCAGCAGCTTAGCGGGGGTGGAGTACGAGCAGTACTTC
v_call: TRBV27; clone_size: NA; j_call: TRBJ2-5; d_call: NA; cdr3_aa: CASSLSWAGETQYF; cdr3_nt: TGTGCCAGCAGTTTATCCTGGGCGGGTGAGACCCAGTACTTC
v_call: TRBV11-2; clone_size: NA; j_call: TRBJ2-2; d_call: NA; cdr3_aa: CASGPSAGELFF; cdr3_nt: TGTGCCAGCGGCCCTAGCGCCGGGGAGCTGTTTTTT
v_call: TRBV11-2; clone_size: NA; j_call: TRBJ1-1; d_call: NA; cdr3_aa: CASSLTSLNTEAFF; cdr3_nt: TGTGCCAGCAGCTTGACATCCCTGAACACTGAAGCTTTCTTT
v_call: TRBV6-5; clone_size: NA; j_call: TRBJ1-4; d_call: TRBD1; cdr3_aa: CASSPSTGVKATTNEKLFF; cdr3_nt: TGTGCCAGCAGTCCCTCGACAGGGGTGAAGGCCACAACTAATGAAAAACTGTTTTTT
v_call: TRBV7-2; clone_size: many; j_call: TRBJ2-5; d_call: NA; cdr3_aa: CASSLGPREETQYF; cdr3_nt: TGTGCCAGCAGCTTAGGACCTAGAGAAGAGACCCAGTACTTC
v_call: TRBV6-5; clone_size: NA; j_call: TRBJ1-5; d_call: NA; cdr3_aa: CASSSQRHSNQPQHF; cdr3_nt: TGTGCCAGCAGTTCGCAGAGACATAGCAATCAGCCCCAGCATTTT
v_call: TRBV4-1; clone_size: NA; j_call: TRBJ1-1; d_call: NA; cdr3_aa: CASSPGVLGTEAFF; cdr3_nt: TGCGCCAGCAGTCCAGGCGTCTTGGGAACTGAAGCTTTCTTT
v_call: TRBV13; clone_size: NA; j_call: TRBJ2-1; d_call: TRBD1; cdr3_aa: CASSHPGQGREAPCNEQFF; cdr3_nt: TGTGCCAGCAGCCATCCGGGACAGGGACGCGAAGCGCCCTGCAATGAGCAGTTCTTC
v_call: TRBV11-2; clone_size: NA; j_call: TRBJ2-1; d_call: NA; cdr3_aa: CASRRVGGVYEQFF; cdr3_nt: TGTGCCAGCAGGAGGGTAGGGGGTGTATATGAGCAGTTCTTC
v_call: TRBV20-1; clone_size: NA; j_call: TRBJ2-1; d_call: NA; cdr3_aa: CSASSRHIYNEQFF; cdr3_nt: TGCAGTGCTAGCTCCAGGCATATCTACAATGAGCAGTTCTTC
v_call: TRBV7-7; clone_size: NA; j_call: TRBJ2-2; d_call: TRBD1; cdr3_aa: CASSKDRGAGELFF; cdr3_nt: TGTGCTAGCAGCAAGGACAGGGGGGCCGGGGAGCTGTTTTTT
v_call: TRBV5-1; clone_size: few; j_call: TRBJ2-5; d_call: NA; cdr3_aa: CASSSIGSQETQYF; cdr3_nt: TGCGCCAGCTCGAGCATAGGGAGCCAAGAGACCCAGTACTTC
v_call: TRBV18; clone_size: many; j_call: TRBJ2-7; d_call: TRBD2; cdr3_aa: CASSPGTSWYEQYF; cdr3_nt: TGTGCCAGCTCTCCCGGGACTAGTTGGTACGAGCAGTACTTC
v_call: TRBV12-3/TRBV12-4; clone_size: NA; j_call: TRBJ2-7; d_call: NA; cdr3_aa: CASSLSPTGWGVGYNEQYF; cdr3_nt: TGTGCCAGCAGTTTATCCCCGACGGGATGGGGAGTTGGCTACAATGAGCAGTACTTC
v_call: TRBV15; clone_size: NA; j_call: TRBJ2-7; d_call: NA; cdr3_aa: CATSNPSNVDPWHYEQYF; cdr3_nt: TGTGCCACCAGCAACCCTTCTAACGTAGACCCATGGCACTACGAGCAGTACTTC
v_call: TRBV5-1; clone_size: NA; j_call: TRBJ2-7; d_call: NA; cdr3_aa: CASSLGGSLPEQYF; cdr3_nt: TGCGCCAGCAGCTTGGGTGGGAGTCTCCCCGAGCAGTACTTC
v_call: TRBV20-1; clone_size: once; j_call: TRBJ1-4; d_call: NA; cdr3_aa: CSARVQVGEKLFF; cdr3_nt: TGCAGTGCTAGAGTGCAGGTCGGTGAAAAACTGTTTTTT
v_call: TRBV10-3; clone_size: NA; j_call: TRBJ2-1; d_call: TRBD1; cdr3_aa: CAIKTGLTGNEQFF; cdr3_nt: TGTGCCATCAAGACAGGGCTGACGGGCAATGAGCAGTTCTTC
v_call: TRBV27; clone_size: NA; j_call: TRBJ2-1; d_call: NA; cdr3_aa: CASSLHPRGSYNEQFF; cdr3_nt: TGTGCCAGCAGTCTACATCCTCGGGGCTCCTACAATGAGCAGTTCTTC
v_call: TRBV2; clone_size: NA; j_call: TRBJ2-7; d_call: NA; cdr3_aa: CASGSGIVYEQYF; cdr3_nt: TGTGCCAGCGGCTCTGGGATAGTCTACGAGCAGTACTTC
v_call: TRBV28; clone_size: NA; j_call: TRBJ1-5; d_call: NA; cdr3_aa: CASSLFVSQPQHF; cdr3_nt: TGTGCCAGCAGTTTATTTGTAAGTCAGCCCCAGCATTTT
v_call: TRBV27; clone_size: NA; j_call: TRBJ1-2; d_call: NA; cdr3_aa: CASSTRALNYGYTF; cdr3_nt: TGTGCCAGTTCGACCAGGGCACTTAACTATGGCTACACCTTC
v_call: TRBV29-1; clone_size: NA; j_call: TRBJ2-1; d_call: TRBD2; cdr3_aa: CSVERRLATEQFF; cdr3_nt: TGCAGCGTTGAACGAAGACTAGCTACTGAGCAGTTCTTC
v_call: TRBV7-2; clone_size: NA; j_call: TRBJ2-1; d_call: TRBD2; cdr3_aa: CASSFGTRILFSYNEQFF; cdr3_nt: TGTGCCAGCAGCTTCGGGACTAGAATTTTATTCTCCTACAATGAGCAGTTCTTC
v_call: TRBV29-1; clone_size: few; j_call: TRBJ2-7; d_call: TRBD1; cdr3_aa: CSVLYRGQTYEQYF; cdr3_nt: TGCAGCGTTCTCTATAGGGGACAGACCTACGAGCAGTACTTC
v_call: TRBV3-1; clone_size: few; j_call: TRBJ2-1; d_call: NA; cdr3_aa: CASSQGGPAGYNEQFF; cdr3_nt: TGTGCCAGCAGCCAGGGTGGCCCGGCGGGGTACAATGAGCAGTTCTTC
v_call: TRBV2; clone_size: NA; j_call: TRBJ2-7; d_call: NA; cdr3_aa: CASSEAVGTKQYF; cdr3_nt: TGTGCCAGCAGTGAAGCGGTGGGGACAAAGCAGTACTTC
v_call: TRBV2; clone_size: NA; j_call: TRBJ2-1; d_call: NA; cdr3_aa: CASSGPGGLYGEQFF; cdr3_nt: TGTGCCAGCAGTGGACCGGGGGGCTTGTATGGTGAGCAGTTCTTC
v_call: TRBV5-6; clone_size: NA; j_call: TRBJ2-7; d_call: NA; cdr3_aa: CASSFEGYGYEQYF; cdr3_nt: TGTGCCAGCAGCTTCGAGGGTTATGGCTACGAGCAGTACTTC
v_call: TRBV7-2; clone_size: NA; j_call: TRBJ1-6; d_call: TRBD1; cdr3_aa: CAGSLEDRVNSPLHF; cdr3_nt: TGTGCCGGCAGCTTAGAGGACAGGGTTAATTCACCCCTCCACTTT